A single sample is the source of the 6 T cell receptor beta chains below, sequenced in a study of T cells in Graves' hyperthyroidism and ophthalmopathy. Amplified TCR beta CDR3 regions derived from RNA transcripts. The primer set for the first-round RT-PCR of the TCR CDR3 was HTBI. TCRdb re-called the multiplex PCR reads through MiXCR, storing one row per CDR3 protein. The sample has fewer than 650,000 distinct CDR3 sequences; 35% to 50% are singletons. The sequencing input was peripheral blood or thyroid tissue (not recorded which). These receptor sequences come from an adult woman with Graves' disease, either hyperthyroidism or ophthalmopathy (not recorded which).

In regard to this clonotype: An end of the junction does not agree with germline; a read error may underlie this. The CDR3 sequence: CASSYGGVLGNSPLHF. CDR3 DNA: TGTGCCAGCAGTTATGGGGGGGTCCTTGGGAATTCACCCCTCCACTTT. J is TRBJ1-6 and V is TRBV10-3, with a possible D match to TRBD1 (5 bases). The V gene's germline CDR1 is ENHRY and CDR2 SYGVKD. The CDR3 is made up of 16 amino acids.

The CDR3 DNA follows: TGCAGCGTTGATCCCAAGACGGTGAACACTGAAGCTTTCTTT. Amino acid sequence: CSVDPKTVNTEAFF. This chain uses TRBV29-1 with TRBJ1-1; D not resolved. This CDR3 has 14 amino acids. Germline V CDR1 and CDR2: SQVTM, ANQGSEA. Trimming took off 3 bases at V and 0 bases at J, with 11 bases between the two ends.

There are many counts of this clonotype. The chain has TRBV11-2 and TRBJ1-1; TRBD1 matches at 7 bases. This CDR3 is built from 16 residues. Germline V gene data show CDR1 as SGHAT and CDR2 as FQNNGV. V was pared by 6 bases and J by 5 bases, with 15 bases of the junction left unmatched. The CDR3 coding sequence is TGTGCCAGCAGTCCCCACGACACAGGGGTTCGAACTGAAGCTTTCTTT. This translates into CASSPHDTGVRTEAFF.

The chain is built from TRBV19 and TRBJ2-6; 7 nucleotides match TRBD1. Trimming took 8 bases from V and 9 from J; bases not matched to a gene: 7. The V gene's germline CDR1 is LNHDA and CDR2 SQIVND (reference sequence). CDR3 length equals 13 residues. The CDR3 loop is CASARDSLNVLTF. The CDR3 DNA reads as TGTGCCAGTGCCCGGGACAGCCTCAACGTCCTGACTTTC.

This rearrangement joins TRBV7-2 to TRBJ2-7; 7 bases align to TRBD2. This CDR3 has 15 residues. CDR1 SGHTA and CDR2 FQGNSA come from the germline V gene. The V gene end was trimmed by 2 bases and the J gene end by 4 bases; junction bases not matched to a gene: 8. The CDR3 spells CASSLTRRGRYEQYF. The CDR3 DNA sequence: TGTGCCAGCAGCTTAACTAGGCGGGGGAGGTACGAGCAGTACTTC.

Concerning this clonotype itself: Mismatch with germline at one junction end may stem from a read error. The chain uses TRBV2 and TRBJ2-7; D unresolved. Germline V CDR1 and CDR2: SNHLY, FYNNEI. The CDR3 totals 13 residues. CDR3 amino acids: CVSSRGFSYEQYF. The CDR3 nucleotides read TGTGTCAGCTCTCGTGGCTTCTCCTACGAGCAGTACTTC.